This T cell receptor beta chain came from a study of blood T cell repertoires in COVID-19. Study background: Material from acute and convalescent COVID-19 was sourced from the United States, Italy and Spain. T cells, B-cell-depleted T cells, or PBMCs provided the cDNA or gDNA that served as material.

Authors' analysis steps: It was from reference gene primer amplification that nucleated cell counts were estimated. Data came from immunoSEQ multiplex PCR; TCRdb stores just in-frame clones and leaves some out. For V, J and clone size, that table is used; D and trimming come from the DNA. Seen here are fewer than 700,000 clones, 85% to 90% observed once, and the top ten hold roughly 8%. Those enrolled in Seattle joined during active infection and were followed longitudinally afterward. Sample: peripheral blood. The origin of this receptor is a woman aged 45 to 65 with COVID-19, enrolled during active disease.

CDR3 amino acids: CASSPDSSYEQYF. The CDR3 DNA reads as TGTGCCAGCAGCCCGGACAGTTCCTACGAGCAGTACTTC. This rearrangement joins TRBV5-4 to TRBJ2-7; weak D call: TRBD1 (6 bases). This CDR3 comprises 13 residues. V lost 4 bases and J 1 base, leaving 9 bases between the germline ends. CDR1 and CDR2 (germline): SGHNT, YYREEE (reference sequence). Variable domain in full (rest from reference TRBV5-4 and TRBJ2-7): ETGVTQSPTHLIKTRGQQVTLRCSSQSGHNTVSWYQQALGQGPQFIFQYYREEENGRGNFPPRFSGLQFPNYSSELNVNALELDDSALYLCASSPDSSYEQYFGPGTRLTVT.